Presented here are 6 T cell receptor beta chains from one specimen sequenced in a study of blood T cell repertoires in COVID-19. Generated by immunoSEQ multiplex PCR, the TCRdb table keeps only in-frame clones and is missing some. Among 100,000 to 150,000 clones listed, roughly 89% were seen once. The specimen was peripheral blood. The receptors here all came from a man aged 60 to 69 with COVID-19, enrolled during active disease.

For the CDR3, the DNA is TGTGCCAGCTCCGTTGGACAGGGAAATTCACCCCTCCACTTT. Its translation is CASSVGQGNSPLHF. The chain joins TRBV7-3 to TRBJ1-6; 8 bases match TRBD1. There are 14 residues in the CDR3. Losses at the gene ends were 8 bases for V and 7 bases for J; bases not matched to a gene: 7. Germline CDR1 SGHTA, CDR2 FQGTGA.

The chain couples TRBV5-1 to TRBJ2-1, with a possible D match to TRBD2 (6 bases). Trimming took off 4 bases at V and 6 bases at J, with 14 bases between the two ends. The CDR3 is 14 amino acids. CDR1 and CDR2 (germline): SGHRS, YFSETQ. CDR3 coding DNA: TGCGCCAGCAGCGTTGCGGGGTTGATCAATGAGCAGTTCTTC. Translating gives CASSVAGLINEQFF.

The chain is built from TRBV29-1 and TRBJ2-1; TRBD1 matches at 8 bases. This CDR3 is built from 14 residues. J lost 2 bases, V lost 4 bases, and 4 bases had no gene match. Looked up from germline, CDR1 is SQVTM and CDR2 is ANQGSEA. The CDR3 loop reads CSVGDRGTYNEQFF. CDR3 DNA sequence: TGCAGCGTTGGAGACAGGGGCACCTACAATGAGCAGTTCTTC.

This chain uses TRBV5-1 with TRBJ1-3; no firm D call. V gave up 4 bases and J gave up 3 bases, with 11 bases separating them. CDR3 length: 14 amino acids. Looked up from germline, CDR1 is SGHRS and CDR2 is YFSETQ. CDR3 bases: TGCGCCAGCAGCACGGAGGGCGGTGGAAACACCATATATTTT. Its translation: CASSTEGGGNTIYF. The whole variable domain, remainder taken from reference TRBV5-1 and TRBJ1-3, is KAGVTQTPRYLIKTRGQQVTLSCSPISGHRSVSWYQQTPGQGLQFLFEYFSETQRNKGNFPGRFSGRQFSNSRSEMNVSTLELGDSALYLCASSTEGGGNTIYFGEGSWLTVV.

The table lists this clone with a count of one. J is TRBJ2-5 and V is TRBV7-8; 9 bases line up with TRBD1. Per germline, CDR1 SGHVS and CDR2 FQNEAQ. V dropped 3 bases and J dropped 11; count of bases not matched to a gene: 7. The CDR3 runs 13 residues. CDR3 amino acids: CASSLWGQGFQYF. As DNA, the CDR3 is TGTGCCAGCAGCTTGTGGGGACAGGGTTTTCAGTACTTC.

V is TRBV4-2 and J is TRBJ2-2, with 10 positions matching TRBD1. The CDR3 is 16 residues long. The trim removed 4 bases at V and 3 bases at J, leaving 5 bases unmatched. The germline V gene has CDR1 LGHNA and CDR2 YNFKEQ. As DNA, the CDR3 is TGTGCCAGCAGCCTAACCGGGACAGGGGACACCGGGGAGCTGTTTTTT. Protein: CASSLTGTGDTGELFF.